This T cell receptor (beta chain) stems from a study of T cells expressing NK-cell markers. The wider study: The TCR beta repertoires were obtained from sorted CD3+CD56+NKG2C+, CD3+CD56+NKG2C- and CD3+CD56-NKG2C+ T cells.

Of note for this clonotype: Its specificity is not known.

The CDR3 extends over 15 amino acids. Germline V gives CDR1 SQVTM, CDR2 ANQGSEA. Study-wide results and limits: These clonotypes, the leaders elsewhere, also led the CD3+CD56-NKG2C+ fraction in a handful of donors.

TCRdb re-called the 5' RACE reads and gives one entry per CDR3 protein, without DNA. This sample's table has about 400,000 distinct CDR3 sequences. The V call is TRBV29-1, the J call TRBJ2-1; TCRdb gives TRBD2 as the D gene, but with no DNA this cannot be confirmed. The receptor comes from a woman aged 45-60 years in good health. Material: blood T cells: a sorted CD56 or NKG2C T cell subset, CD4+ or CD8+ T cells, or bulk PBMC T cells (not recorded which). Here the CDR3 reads CSVGPGLTIYNEQFF.